The clone carrying this T cell receptor beta chain was detected only a few times. Its antigen is undetermined. Primers included in the PCR were 60 Vbeta and 13 Jbeta primers. Assay used: immunoSEQ multiplex PCR; TCRdb lists only in-frame clones, some missing. The repertoire holds some 200,000 clones, with less than 85% as singletons. The data are from a study of cytomegalovirus exposure and HLA in healthy donors. Study results and limitations: Common viral pathogens seemed to be connected with several of the most significant clusters, according to a later analysis. Among TCR beta chains, those listed as cytomegalovirus-associated numbered over 150.

The sequence was obtained from a man aged 18 to 29 in good health and CMV-seronegative. Sequencing was performed on PBMCs.

The CDR3 coding sequence is TGTGCCAGCAGCACCGCCACCGCCACACAGGGACCCCATGGCTACACCTTC. Its translation is CASSTATATQGPHGYTF. The chain employs TRBV7-8 and TRBJ1-2; D is perhaps TRBD1 (6 bases). Germline loops: CDR1 SGHVS, CDR2 FQNEAQ. The CDR3 extends over 17 amino acids. Trimming took off 5 bases at V and 6 bases at J, with 25 bases between the two ends.